The text below deals with one TCR beta chain. Antigen unknown. V dropped 0 bases and J dropped 6; count of bases not matched to a gene: 9. The CDR3 is made up of 16 amino acids. The V gene's germline CDR1 is SGDLS and CDR2 YYNGEE. The data belong to a study of cytomegalovirus exposure and HLA in healthy donors. Study-level points and caveats: Immune exposure was documented only through CMV serostatus. Later analysis identified several of the most significant clusters that appeared linked to common viral pathogens. The study listed approximately 160 cytomegalovirus-associated TCR beta chains.

It was healthy bone marrow donors who served as donors. Primers for the PCR totalled 60 Vbeta and 13 Jbeta. Some clones are missing from TCRdb's copy, which holds only in-frame ones; the method was immunoSEQ multiplex PCR. The table shows fewer than 200,000 clones, with 60% to 85% occurring only once. Sequencing was carried out using PBMCs. The rearrangement joins TRBV9 to TRBJ2-3; TRBD1 aligns across 8 bases. This clonotype originated in a woman aged 50 to 65 in good health and CMV-seropositive. CDR3 nucleotides: TGTGCCAGCAGCGTAGGGAGAACAGGGGGTGTGGATACGCAGTATTTT. The encoded protein is CASSVGRTGGVDTQYF.